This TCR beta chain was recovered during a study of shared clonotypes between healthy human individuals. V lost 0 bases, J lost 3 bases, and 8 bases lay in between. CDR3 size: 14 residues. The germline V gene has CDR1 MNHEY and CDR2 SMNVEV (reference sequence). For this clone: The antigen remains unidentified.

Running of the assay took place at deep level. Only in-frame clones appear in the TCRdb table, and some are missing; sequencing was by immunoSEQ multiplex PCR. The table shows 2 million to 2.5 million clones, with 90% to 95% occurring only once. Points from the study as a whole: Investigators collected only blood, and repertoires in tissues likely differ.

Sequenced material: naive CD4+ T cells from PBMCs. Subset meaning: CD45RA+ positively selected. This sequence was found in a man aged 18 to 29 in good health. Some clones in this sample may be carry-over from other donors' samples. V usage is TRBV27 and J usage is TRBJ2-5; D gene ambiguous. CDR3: CASSLSWAEETQYF. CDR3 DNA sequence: TGTGCCAGCAGTTTATCGTGGGCGGAAGAGACCCAGTACTTC.